This TCR beta chain was sequenced in a study of T cell repertoires in cytomegalovirus infection. Study at large: In public TCR beta signatures, there were indications of both CMV infection and matching HLA type. Points from the study as a whole: Using cumulative public TCR beta family frequency, the authors identified those who carried CMV together with the relevant HLA. CMV-specific TCR beta clonotypes restricted by HLA-C were the ones dominating the ex vivo response.

The CDR3 is made up of 12 amino acids. Deletions cut 5 bases from V and 7 bases from J, with 11 bases between. TCRdb reprocessed the reads with MiXCR, giving one entry per CDR3 protein. The sample gives roughly 500,000 distinct CDR3 sequences, roughly 34% of which show up once; about 17% is in the top ten. Note on this clonotype: Its matching antigen is unknown.

The chain recombines TRBV12-3 or TRBV12-4 with TRBJ2-5; TRBD2 is a possible D gene (5 bases). The receptor comes from a human donor in good health (CMV status not recorded). Some clones in this sample may be carry-over from other donors' samples. Sequenced here: cultured PBMCs, sampled from culture after CMV antigen stimulation. The DNA for the CDR3 is TGTGCCAGCAGTCTCCCTGGAGGGACCCAGTACTTC. Protein product: CASSLPGGTQYF.